This is a list of T cell receptor beta chains from one sample in a study of somatic mutations in cytotoxic T cells in rheumatoid arthritis. Sequencing used immunoSEQ multiplex PCR; TCRdb keeps in-frame clones, though not all of them. The sample includes about 23,000 clones, 78% of them seen just once. Sequencing was carried out using CD8+ T cells sorted from blood. These receptors originate from an adult with rheumatoid arthritis. CDR3s include the opening cysteine and the closing phenylalanine or tryptophan. A D gene is named only where the DNA matches it firmly. Some rows have no size entry. The others give once, few or many, or a class for an expanded clone.

v_call	clone_size	j_call	d_call	cdr3_aa	cdr3_nt
TRBV5-5	.	TRBJ1-4	.	CASSLAGRASQNEKLFF	TGTGCCAGCAGCTTGGCCGGAAGGGCCAGCCAGAATGAAAAACTGTTTTTT
TRBV19	few	TRBJ1-5	.	CASSITSGDFQPQHF	TGTGCCAGTAGTATAACGTCAGGCGACTTTCAGCCCCAGCATTTT
TRBV4-3	once	TRBJ1-2	.	CASSQDRVGYGYTF	TGCGCCAGCAGCCAAGACAGGGTAGGATATGGCTACACCTTC
TRBV28	.	TRBJ1-1	.	CASSPGLAGLNTEAFF	TGTGCCAGCAGTCCTGGGCTGGCAGGGTTGAACACTGAAGCTTTCTTT
TRBV5-6	.	TRBJ1-1	TRBD1	CASSLFTGGIRNTEAFF	TGTGCCAGCAGCTTGTTCACAGGGGGAATAAGGAACACTGAAGCTTTCTTT
TRBV7-9	.	TRBJ2-1	.	CASSSLRREQFF	TGTGCCAGCAGCTCCCTAAGGAGGGAGCAGTTCTTC
TRBV19	once	TRBJ2-7	.	CASSTAGSPYEQYF	TGTGCCAGTAGTACTGCCGGGAGTCCCTACGAGCAGTACTTC
TRBV5-6	.	TRBJ2-1	.	CASSLSGVSSYNEQFF	TGTGCCAGCAGCTTGAGCGGAGTTAGCTCCTACAATGAGCAGTTCTTC
TRBV27	few	TRBJ1-2	.	CASSLGAGLYGYTF	TGTGCCAGCAGTTTAGGGGCCGGGCTCTATGGCTACACCTTC
TRBV15	.	TRBJ2-7	.	CATSRASGAFYEQYF	TGTGCCACCAGCAGGGCCTCAGGAGCTTTCTACGAGCAGTACTTC
TRBV19	.	TRBJ1-1	.	CAILTGNTEAFF	TGTGCCATTTTGACAGGCAACACTGAAGCTTTCTTT
TRBV2	.	TRBJ1-5	.	CASSDHQGSNQPQHF	TGTGCCAGCAGTGATCACCAGGGTAGCAATCAGCCCCAGCATTTT
TRBV5-1	.	TRBJ2-7	.	CASSLVGQGMYEQYF	TGCGCCAGCAGCTTGGTAGGGCAGGGGATGTACGAGCAGTACTTC
TRBV19	.	TRBJ2-1	TRBD2	CASSPGLAGGPFVISEQFF	TGTGCCAGTAGTCCAGGACTAGCGGGAGGGCCCTTCGTTATATCTGAGCAGTTCTTC
TRBV5-4	.	TRBJ2-7	.	CASSLGPSEQYF	TGTGCCAGCAGCTTGGGGCCTTCGGAGCAGTACTTC
TRBV7-9	.	TRBJ1-1	TRBD1	CASSPRTGLNTEAFF	TGTGCCAGCAGCCCAAGGACAGGGTTGAACACTGAAGCTTTCTTT
TRBV7-9	few	TRBJ2-2	.	CASSVLGFGELFF	TGTGCCAGCAGCGTTCTTGGTTTCGGGGAGCTGTTTTTT
TRBV15	.	TRBJ1-1	TRBD1	CATSRDRRAFF	TGTGCCACCAGCAGGGACAGGCGAGCTTTCTTT
TRBV11-1	.	TRBJ2-7	.	CASSLRLEGSYEQYF	TGTGCCAGCAGCTTACGACTAGAGGGCTCCTACGAGCAGTACTTC
TRBV6-1	.	TRBJ1-5	.	CASSEMAGTSRSQPQHF	TGTGCCAGCAGTGAAATGGCAGGGACGTCCCGGAGTCAGCCCCAGCATTTT
TRBV4-1	.	TRBJ1-1	TRBD1	CASNSGTGRNPTPNTEAFF	TGCGCCAGTAACTCCGGGACAGGGCGTAACCCAACACCAAACACTGAAGCTTTCTTT